This TCR beta chain was observed in a study of CD8 T cells in ankylosing spondylitis. General study findings and limits: The study looked at matched synovial fluid samples from ankylosing spondylitis patients. Disease-linked clones were reported to be significantly enriched there.

Quantitative 5'-RACE with molecular barcodes produced the TCR beta libraries. TCRdb used MiXCR to reprocess the 5' RACE reads, holding one entry per CDR3 protein. The sample lists approximately 100,000 distinct CDR3 sequences, nearly 25% seen once, with about 12% in the top ten. As regards this clonotype: No antigen is known for it.

This clonotype was obtained from a male donor with ankylosing spondylitis. The sequenced sample consisted of synovial fluid, either unsorted or a sorted T cell fraction (not recorded which).

CDR3 nucleotide sequence: TGTGCCAGCAGCTTGAACCAGGGCTATAGCAATCAGCCCCAGCATTTT. Translation: CASSLNQGYSNQPQHF. The chain has TRBV11-3 and TRBJ1-5; D perhaps matches TRBD1 (5 bases). Germline CDR1 reads SGHNT; CDR2 reads YENEEA. The CDR3 runs 16 residues. The V end lost 3 bases, the J end lost 0 bases, and 12 bases lay between the germline ends.